This TCR beta chain was obtained from a study of shared clonotypes between healthy human individuals. Study overall: Donor composition was a couple of women and three men, aged 18 to 49. Three plates were used per donor for CD4 naive, three for CD4 memory, two for CD8 naive and one for CD8 memory. Study-wide findings and caveats: The four-donor shared clonotypes exceeded non-shared clonotypes in generation probability, with non-shared ones scoring lower.

The table came from immunoSEQ multiplex PCR; TCRdb's copy has only in-frame clones and leaves some out. This sample carries roughly 2,000,000 clones, about 95% of them seen once, and the ten largest clones take 1% to 1.5%. This CDR3 region has 15 residues. Trimming left V 2 bases short and J 3 bases short, with 12 bases between. Germline CDR1 SGHDT, CDR2 YYEEEE. CD8 cells regarded as naive lacked CD45RO, were positively chosen for CCR7, and omitted terminally differentiated effector memory CD45RA+ cells. This clone was seen just once. Its antigen is currently unknown. This chain links TRBV5-6 with TRBJ2-1; weak D call: TRBD1 (6 bases). The source material was naive CD8+ T cells sorted from blood. The receptor was derived from a man younger than 35 in good health. The CDR3 sequence: CASSFSRDNYNEQFF. CDR3 sequence (DNA): TGTGCCAGCAGCTTCTCCCGGGACAACTACAATGAGCAGTTCTTC.